Only a few counts were recorded for the clone carrying this T cell receptor (beta chain). Germline V lookup: CDR1 LNHDA, CDR2 SQIVND (reference sequence). The CDR3 loop spans 13 amino acids. Trimming took 3 bases from V and 4 from J, leaving 9 bases between them. These data originate in a study of technical replicates of blood from a few donors. Libraries were prepared by immunoSEQ multiplex PCR; TCRdb keeps only in-frame clonotypes and omits some of them. Counted here are 85,000 to 100,000 clones, approximately 95% occurring once; the ten biggest clones make up approximately 0.26%. The chain recombines TRBV19 with TRBJ1-1; D is unclear. The sample was T cells isolated from PBMCs. The receptor was derived from a human donor in good health. CDR3 bases: TGTGCCAGTAGTATCGGAGAGGCCACTGAAGCTTTCTTT. Residues: CASSIGEATEAFF.